These T cell receptor beta chains were read from a single sample in a study of regulatory T cells in long-lasting Graves disease. Each CDR3 protein is one row after TCRdb ran MiXCR on the multiplex PCR reads. The sample consists of about 350,000 distinct CDR3 sequences, about 17% of them appearing once. The sample also formed part of further work on T cells in Graves' hyperthyroidism and ophthalmopathy.

The sample here was peripheral blood mononuclear cells (PBMCs), taken at new diagnosis, from a patient treated with antithyroid drugs. The receptors derive from a woman under 30 with Graves disease. The CDR3 runs from the conserved cysteine through the conserved F or W. D genes are given only for firm matches. Size tells how often a clone was seen (once, few, many) or the class of an expanded clone, and some rows leave it out.

d_gene: TRBD1; v_gene: TRBV6-2/TRBV6-3; abundance: many; j_gene: TRBJ2-6; CDR3aa: CASSYGQGARGANVLTF; CDR3nt: TGTGCCAGCAGTTACGGGCAGGGGGCACGAGGGGCCAACGTCCTGACTTTC
d_gene: TRBD1; v_gene: TRBV6-5; abundance: few; j_gene: TRBJ1-2; CDR3aa: CASSSGTAALGYTF; CDR3nt: TGTGCCAGCAGTTCCGGGACAGCCGCCTTAGGCTACACCTTC
d_gene: TRBD2; v_gene: TRBV2; abundance: -; j_gene: TRBJ2-2; CDR3aa: CASSETGGRAEDGELFF; CDR3nt: TGTGCCAGCAGTGAAACGGGCGGGAGGGCCGAAGACGGGGAGCTGTTTTTT
d_gene: -; v_gene: TRBV19; abundance: many; j_gene: TRBJ2-1; CDR3aa: CASTTPGEAGNNEQFF; CDR3nt: TGTGCCAGTACTACCCCGGGGGAGGCTGGTAACAATGAGCAGTTCTTC
d_gene: TRBD2; v_gene: TRBV29-1; abundance: -; j_gene: TRBJ2-5; CDR3aa: CSARTRLAGGWETQYF; CDR3nt: TGCAGCGCCCGAACTCGACTAGCGGGAGGGTGGGAGACCCAGTACTTC
d_gene: -; v_gene: TRBV5-5; abundance: many; j_gene: TRBJ2-5; CDR3aa: CASSLDVETQYF; CDR3nt: TGTGCCAGCAGCTTGGATGTGGAGACCCAGTACTTC
d_gene: -; v_gene: TRBV3-1; abundance: few; j_gene: TRBJ2-1; CDR3aa: CASSQVYRGGHNEQFF; CDR3nt: TGTGCCAGCAGCCAAGTTTATAGGGGGGGCCACAATGAGCAGTTCTTC
d_gene: -; v_gene: TRBV4-1; abundance: -; j_gene: TRBJ1-1; CDR3aa: CASSQQRGFGTEAFF; CDR3nt: TGCGCCAGCAGCCAACAGCGGGGGTTTGGGACTGAAGCTTTCTTT
d_gene: TRBD2; v_gene: TRBV20-1; abundance: many; j_gene: TRBJ2-2; CDR3aa: CSARDKSGIFTGELFF; CDR3nt: TGCAGTGCTAGAGATAAGAGCGGGATATTCACCGGGGAGCTGTTTTTT
d_gene: TRBD2; v_gene: TRBV3-1; abundance: -; j_gene: TRBJ2-1; CDR3aa: CASSETSGGNEQFF; CDR3nt: TGTGCCAGCAGCGAGACTAGCGGGGGGAATGAGCAGTTCTTC
d_gene: TRBD1; v_gene: TRBV2; abundance: many; j_gene: TRBJ2-5; CDR3aa: CASSVGQKETQYF; CDR3nt: TGTGCCAGCAGTGTGGGACAGAAAGAGACCCAGTACTTC
d_gene: -; v_gene: TRBV5-1; abundance: many; j_gene: TRBJ2-3; CDR3aa: CASSGGPPLDTQYF; CDR3nt: TGCGCCAGCAGCGGGGGCCCTCCGTTGGATACGCAGTATTTT
d_gene: -; v_gene: TRBV5-1; abundance: many; j_gene: TRBJ1-1; CDR3aa: CASSPLNTRTEAFF; CDR3nt: TGCGCCAGCAGCCCATTAAATACAAGGACTGAAGCTTTCTTT
d_gene: -; v_gene: TRBV29-1; abundance: few; j_gene: TRBJ2-1; CDR3aa: CSRSAGPYNEQFF; CDR3nt: TGCAGCCGTTCGGCGGGCCCATACAATGAGCAGTTCTTC
d_gene: -; v_gene: TRBV5-5; abundance: -; j_gene: TRBJ2-6; CDR3aa: CASSSQGGTASGANVLTF; CDR3nt: TGCGCCAGCAGCAGCCAAGGGGGGACAGCTTCTGGGGCCAACGTCCTGACTTTC
d_gene: TRBD2; v_gene: TRBV4-1; abundance: many; j_gene: TRBJ2-5; CDR3aa: CASSQDLRETETQYF; CDR3nt: TGCGCCAGCAGCCAAGACTTGCGGGAGACCGAGACCCAGTACTTC
d_gene: -; v_gene: TRBV6-1; abundance: many; j_gene: TRBJ2-1; CDR3aa: CGTRPGSYNEQFF; CDR3nt: TGTGGAACGCGTCCGGGTTCCTACAATGAGCAGTTCTTC
d_gene: TRBD1; v_gene: TRBV28; abundance: many; j_gene: TRBJ2-7; CDR3aa: CASNTDRGSYEQYF; CDR3nt: TGTGCCAGCAATACCGACAGGGGGTCCTACGAGCAGTACTTC
d_gene: -; v_gene: TRBV7-6; abundance: many; j_gene: TRBJ2-2; CDR3aa: CASSLAVGGGGFTGELFF; CDR3nt: TGTGCCAGCAGCTTGGCGGTTGGAGGGGGCGGGTTCACCGGGGAGCTGTTTTTT
d_gene: -; v_gene: TRBV7-3; abundance: many; j_gene: TRBJ2-7; CDR3aa: CASSLGGRTSEQYF; CDR3nt: TGTGCCAGCAGCTTAGGTGGGAGGACGAGTGAGCAGTACTTC
d_gene: -; v_gene: TRBV11-2; abundance: -; j_gene: TRBJ2-3; CDR3aa: CASSLELALSTDTQYF; CDR3nt: TGTGCCAGCAGCTTAGAGCTAGCTCTCAGCACAGATACGCAGTATTTT
d_gene: -; v_gene: TRBV12-3/TRBV12-4; abundance: many; j_gene: TRBJ2-7; CDR3aa: CASSLTVGAFSYEQYF; CDR3nt: TGTGCCAGCAGTTTAACCGTCGGTGCGTTCTCCTACGAGCAGTACTTC
d_gene: -; v_gene: TRBV14; abundance: many; j_gene: TRBJ2-1; CDR3aa: CASSLRVGEQFF; CDR3nt: TGTGCCAGCAGCCTCAGGGTTGGTGAGCAGTTCTTC
d_gene: -; v_gene: TRBV7-3; abundance: -; j_gene: TRBJ1-1; CDR3aa: CASSPQGRTEAFF; CDR3nt: TGTGCCAGCAGCCCGCAGGGGAGGACTGAAGCTTTCTTT
d_gene: -; v_gene: TRBV30; abundance: -; j_gene: TRBJ2-7; CDR3aa: CAWSTPVQTYEQYF; CDR3nt: TGTGCCTGGAGTACCCCGGTACAGACCTACGAGCAGTACTTC
d_gene: -; v_gene: TRBV5-1; abundance: few; j_gene: TRBJ2-7; CDR3aa: CASSLGWRDWDEQYF; CDR3nt: TGCGCCAGCAGCTTGGGTTGGCGGGACTGGGACGAGCAGTACTTC
d_gene: TRBD1; v_gene: TRBV29-1; abundance: many; j_gene: TRBJ2-1; CDR3aa: CSAQGDNYNEQFF; CDR3nt: TGCAGCGCCCAGGGGGACAACTACAATGAGCAGTTCTTC
d_gene: TRBD2; v_gene: TRBV6-1; abundance: many; j_gene: TRBJ2-7; CDR3aa: CASSTRGGEGFAEQYF; CDR3nt: TGTGCCAGCAGTACCCGAGGCGGGGAGGGTTTTGCCGAGCAGTACTTC
d_gene: TRBD2; v_gene: TRBV28; abundance: many; j_gene: TRBJ2-7; CDR3aa: CASSATTSGASYEQYF; CDR3nt: TGTGCCAGCAGTGCCACGACTAGCGGGGCCTCCTACGAGCAGTACTTC
d_gene: TRBD1; v_gene: TRBV3-1; abundance: many; j_gene: TRBJ1-3; CDR3aa: CASSQTSGTGALGNTIYF; CDR3nt: TGTGCCAGCAGCCAAACCTCCGGGACAGGGGCACTTGGAAACACCATATATTTT
d_gene: -; v_gene: TRBV4-1; abundance: few; j_gene: TRBJ1-1; CDR3aa: CASSLPGLGQDTEAFF; CDR3nt: TGCGCCAGCAGCCTGCCCGGGTTGGGGCAGGACACTGAAGCTTTCTTT
d_gene: -; v_gene: TRBV6-9; abundance: few; j_gene: TRBJ2-5; CDR3aa: CASSYALWETQYF; CDR3nt: TGTGCCAGCAGTTACGCCTTATGGGAGACCCAGTACTTC
d_gene: -; v_gene: TRBV7-9; abundance: -; j_gene: TRBJ2-7; CDR3aa: CASSQVRGPLEQYF; CDR3nt: TGCGCCAGCAGCCAAGTGAGGGGTCCCCTCGAGCAGTACTTC
d_gene: -; v_gene: TRBV15; abundance: -; j_gene: TRBJ2-1; CDR3aa: CATSRDQQAIEQFF; CDR3nt: TGTGCCACCAGCAGAGATCAGCAGGCCATCGAGCAGTTCTTC
d_gene: -; v_gene: TRBV5-4; abundance: many; j_gene: TRBJ2-7; CDR3aa: CASNLQETRDEQYF; CDR3nt: TGTGCCAGCAATCTACAGGAGACAAGAGACGAGCAGTACTTC
d_gene: TRBD1; v_gene: TRBV6-1; abundance: many; j_gene: TRBJ2-7; CDR3aa: CASSEGVPGTGFPYEQYF; CDR3nt: TGTGCCAGCAGTGAAGGGGTTCCCGGGACAGGTTTCCCCTACGAGCAGTACTTC
d_gene: -; v_gene: TRBV5-1; abundance: few; j_gene: TRBJ1-1; CDR3aa: CASSMTREGGQHASEAFF; CDR3nt: TGCGCCAGCAGCATGACGAGGGAAGGGGGTCAACATGCTTCTGAAGCTTTCTTT
d_gene: TRBD2; v_gene: TRBV4-1; abundance: many; j_gene: TRBJ2-1; CDR3aa: CASSHPMGREKNEQFF; CDR3nt: TGCGCCAGCAGCCATCCCATGGGGCGGGAGAAGAATGAGCAGTTCTTC
d_gene: -; v_gene: TRBV3-1; abundance: many; j_gene: TRBJ2-7; CDR3aa: CASSHVRDKPYEQYF; CDR3nt: TGTGCCAGCAGCCACGTCCGGGACAAGCCCTACGAGCAGTACTTC
d_gene: TRBD1; v_gene: TRBV20-1; abundance: -; j_gene: TRBJ2-1; CDR3aa: CSATNRDRDLREQFF; CDR3nt: TGCAGTGCCACTAACCGGGACAGGGATCTAAGGGAGCAGTTCTTC
d_gene: -; v_gene: TRBV30; abundance: many; j_gene: TRBJ2-3; CDR3aa: CAWSVNTQYF; CDR3nt: TGTGCCTGGAGTGTTAATACGCAGTATTTT
d_gene: TRBD1; v_gene: TRBV14; abundance: many; j_gene: TRBJ1-5; CDR3aa: CASSPSDRVWSQPQHF; CDR3nt: TGTGCCAGCAGCCCAAGTGACAGGGTTTGGAGTCAGCCCCAGCATTTT
d_gene: TRBD2; v_gene: TRBV20-1; abundance: many; j_gene: TRBJ2-7; CDR3aa: CSARESSGTSGSYEQYF; CDR3nt: TGCAGTGCTAGAGAATCCTCGGGGACTAGCGGATCCTACGAGCAGTACTTC
d_gene: -; v_gene: TRBV12-3/TRBV12-4; abundance: many; j_gene: TRBJ2-6; CDR3aa: CASSLYGGANVLTF; CDR3nt: TGTGCCAGCAGTTTATATGGTGGGGCCAACGTCCTGACTTTC
d_gene: -; v_gene: TRBV5-1; abundance: many; j_gene: TRBJ1-6; CDR3aa: CASSLTALRRMEAPLHF; CDR3nt: TGCGCCAGCAGCCTAACCGCTCTCCGGCGGATGGAGGCACCCCTCCACTTT